This T cell receptor beta chain stems from a study of blood T cells in healthy people across ages. For the second PCR, which ran for roughly 6 to 12 cycles, a sample-barcoded 5' primer and a J-beta primer mix were used. A template-switch adaptor that had 12 random nucleotides put a tag on each cDNA molecule. TCRdb analysed the 5' RACE reads with MiXCR anew, one entry per CDR3 protein. The sample includes approximately 960,000 distinct CDR3 sequences, under 35% seen only once; the top ten take 10%. Germline CDR1 and CDR2: DFQATT and SNEGSKA (reference sequence). The CDR3 has 12 amino acids. With 3 bases removed from V and 12 bases from J, the gap between germline ends came to 15 bases. The data were also submitted as part of a second study, on T cells of mothers and their children. As that report states: None of the identified T cell clones proved to be persistent microchimeric clones.

The sequencing input was blood. This chain connects TRBV20-1 to TRBJ2-1; TRBD2 is a possible D gene (5 bases). This clonotype originated in a woman aged 40-49 years in good health. The CDR3 reads CSASSGGRAQFF. CDR3 in DNA: TGCAGTGCTAGTTCCGGCGGGCGGGCGCAGTTCTTC.